These 25 T cell receptor beta chains originate from one sample sequenced in a study of response to subunit inactivated influenza vaccine. TCRdb analysed the RT-PCR reads with MiXCR anew, one entry per CDR3 protein. Altogether 400,000 to 650,000 distinct CDR3 sequences are present, approximately 6.9% being singletons, with the ten largest covering around 13%. The source material was PBMCs from blood, sampled around 2 years after vaccination. The source is a man in his fifties or sixties who received an inactivated influenza vaccine.

This clonotype was recorded many times. The chain has TRBV18 and TRBJ2-7, with 9 bases that match TRBD1. The germline V gene has CDR1 KGHSH and CDR2 LQKENI. CDR3 length: 13 amino acids. Trimming took 2 bases from V and 7 from J; bases not matched to a gene: 3. The chain's CDR3 is CASSPGTGWEQYF. In DNA form, the CDR3 reads TGTGCCAGCTCACCAGGGACAGGGTGGGAGCAGTACTTC.

V and J are TRBV2 and TRBJ2-1; D possibly uses TRBD1 or TRBD2 (5 bases each). Germline V gene data show CDR1 as SNHLY and CDR2 as FYNNEI. This CDR3 has 14 residues. V was shortened by 5 bases and J by 3 bases, with 11 bases between the two germline ends. CDR3 sequence (DNA): TGTGCCAGCAGTACGGGACGGAGCTACAATGAGCAGTTCTTC. It encodes CASSTGRSYNEQFF.

This clonotype came up many times. The V call is TRBV6-5, the J call TRBJ2-5, with D uncertain. The CDR3 length is 15 residues. V lost 2 bases and J lost 2, with 12 bases in between. Per the germline V gene, CDR1 is MNHEY and CDR2 is SVGAGI. The CDR3 region has the DNA TGTGCCAGCAGTTACCCAGACACCCCTCAAGAGACCCAGTACTTC. Protein: CASSYPDTPQETQYF.

In this sample, this clonotype turned up a few times. The chain combines TRBV4-1 with TRBJ1-3; the D is unclear. CDR3 length: 16 residues. Deletions cut 0 bases from V and 1 base from J, with 10 bases between. Germline V CDR1 and CDR2: MGHRA, YSYEKL. The CDR3 is CASSQDGPSSGNTIYF. The CDR3 nucleotides are TGCGCCAGCAGCCAAGATGGGCCATCTTCTGGAAACACCATATATTTT.

This clonotype was seen only a few times. The chain carries TRBV20-1 and TRBJ2-2, with D possibly being TRBD2 (5 bases). The CDR3 loop spans 14 amino acids. Germline V gene data show CDR1 as DFQATT and CDR2 as SNEGSKA (reference sequence). V lost 3 bases, J lost 0 bases, and 8 bases lay in between. CDR3 nucleotides: TGCAGTGCTAGGGACTTAGCGAACACCGGGGAGCTGTTTTTT. It codes for CSARDLANTGELFF.

At least ten counts were recorded for this clonotype. V gene TRBV7-3 combines with J gene TRBJ2-3; no clear D. This CDR3 has 14 residues. Trimming took 1 base from V and 0 from J, leaving 5 bases between them. Germline CDR1 and CDR2: SGHTA and FQGTGA. CDR3 sequence (DNA): TGTGCCAGCAGCTTAATGCCTAGCACAGATACGCAGTATTTT. It encodes CASSLMPSTDTQYF.

This clonotype was seen repeatedly, ten times or more. The chain carries TRBV10-3 and TRBJ1-6; TRBD1 aligns across 8 bases. The V and J ends lost 6 bases and 5 bases, in that order; junction bases with no gene match: 3. Germline values: CDR1 ENHRY, CDR2 SYGVKD. The length of the CDR3 is 14 residues. CDR3 region: CAIRPGQDNSPLHF. The CDR3 nucleotides are TGTGCCATCAGGCCGGGACAGGATAATTCACCCCTCCACTTT.

This clonotype was found many times. The rearrangement joins TRBV4-3 to TRBJ2-3; perhaps TRBD2 as D (6 bases). Trimming pared 2 bases from V and 2 bases from J, leaving 11 bases between. CDR1 LGHNA and CDR2 YSLEER come from the germline V gene. This CDR3 region has 15 residues. The CDR3 nucleotides read TGCGCCAGCAGCCAACTGGGGGGATTCACAGATACGCAGTATTTT. Its translation is CASSQLGGFTDTQYF.

V gene TRBV19 combines with J gene TRBJ1-3, with D maybe TRBD1 (5 bases). The germline V gene has CDR1 LNHDA and CDR2 SQIVND (reference sequence). CDR3 length: 13 amino acids. Trimming shortened V by 5 bases and J by 1 base, and 6 bases separated the two germline ends. CDR3 in DNA: TGTGCCAGTAGTGGGGGTTCTGGAAACACCATATATTTT. Protein: CASSGGSGNTIYF.

This sequence joins TRBV20-1 and TRBJ2-7, with 13 positions matching TRBD2. The CDR3 has 20 residues. CDR1 DFQATT and CDR2 SNEGSKA come from the germline V gene (reference sequence). After removal of 4 bases from V and 3 bases from J, the junction contained 21 bases not matched to a gene. The CDR3 here is CSATPPMTSGRSYLVYEQYF. The CDR3, as DNA: TGCAGTGCTACACCACCAATGACTAGCGGGAGGTCCTATCTCGTCTACGAGCAGTACTTC.

This clonotype is medium-sized. The chain recombines TRBV20-1 with TRBJ1-3; D is ambiguous. The CDR3 has 12 residues. The germline V and J ends were trimmed by 7 bases and 0 bases, with 7 bases remaining between them. Germline V lookup: CDR1 DFQATT, CDR2 SNEGSKA (reference sequence). The CDR3 protein is CSVPFSGNTIYF. CDR3 coding DNA: TGCAGTGTTCCTTTCTCTGGAAACACCATATATTTT.

This clonotype has at least ten counts. The chain is built from TRBV6-5 and TRBJ2-7, with a tentative D call TRBD2 (6 bases). This CDR3 has 14 amino acids. Trimming removed 2 bases from V and 5 bases from J, with 13 bases in between. Germline CDR1 is MNHEY and CDR2 is SVGAGI. CDR3 nucleotides: TGTGCCAGCAGTTACCTAGGAGGGATCCACGAGCAGTACTTC. This translates into CASSYLGGIHEQYF.

Here the CDR3 DNA reads TGCGCCAGCAACGCCTATGTCACCGGGGAGCTGTTTTTT. This translates into CASNAYVTGELFF. This chain connects TRBV10-2 to TRBJ2-2; D gene unclear. The germline gives CDR1 WSHSY, CDR2 SAAADI. The CDR3 is 13 amino acids. The V and J ends lost 7 bases and 4 bases respectively, with 10 bases between them.

The chain links TRBV12-3 or TRBV12-4 to TRBJ2-2; 10 nucleotides line up with TRBD1. Trimming removed 7 bases from V and 3 bases from J; junction bases left unmatched: 2. CDR3 size: 14 residues. CDR3 protein: CASKGQGYTGELFF. CDR3 bases: TGTGCCAGCAAGGGACAGGGGTACACCGGGGAGCTGTTTTTT.

In this sample, this clonotype turned up many times. The chain uses TRBV21-1 and TRBJ2-7; the listed D gene, TRBD1, was not tested against the DNA. TRBV21-1 is a pseudogene locus. This CDR3 contains 15 residues. CDR3 nucleotides: TGTGCCAGCAGCAAACATGGGGACAACTCCTACGAGCAGTACTTC. It specifies CASSKHGDNSYEQYF.

This clonotype has a count of ten or more. V gene TRBV7-2 combines with J gene TRBJ1-2, with 7 bases fitting TRBD1. V lost 1 base to trimming and J lost 8 bases; unmatched junction nucleotides: 7. This CDR3 has 14 residues. Per germline, CDR1 SGHTA and CDR2 FQGNSA. The CDR3 DNA reads as TGTGCCAGCAGCTTAGACGACAGGGTGGGCGGCTACACCTTC. Protein: CASSLDDRVGGYTF. Full variable domain (remainder filled in from reference TRBV7-2 and TRBJ1-2): GAGVSQSPSNKVTEKGKDVELRCDPISGHTALYWYRQSLGQGLEFLIYFQGNSAPDKSGLPSDRFSAERTGGSVSTLTIQRTQQEDSAVYLCASSLDDRVGGYTFGSGTRLTVV.

This clonotype occurred many times. The chain has TRBV4-2 and TRBJ2-5, with D possibly matching TRBD2 (5 bases). Germline CDR1 reads LGHNA; CDR2 reads YNFKEQ. The CDR3 loop spans 16 amino acids. V gave up 5 bases and J gave up 3 bases, with 19 bases separating them. In nucleotides, the CDR3 is TGTGCCAGCAGCAACCACCCTGCGGGTATTGAAGAGACCCAGTACTTC. Its protein is CASSNHPAGIEETQYF.

For the CDR3, the DNA is TGTGCCAGCAGCAGGACTGCTTCGTTAGACACCGGGGAGCTGTTTTTT. Amino acids: CASSRTASLDTGELFF. J is TRBJ2-2 and V is TRBV7-7, with a weak D call TRBD2 (5 bases). This CDR3 is 16 amino acids long. Trimming stripped 5 bases from V and 3 bases from J, with 16 bases between. Germline CDR1 reads SSHAT; CDR2 reads FNYEAQ (reference sequence).

This clonotype was picked up a small number of times. This rearrangement joins TRBV15 to TRBJ2-5; TRBD2 agrees at 12 bases. From germline, CDR1 is LNHNV and CDR2 YYDKDF (reference sequence). The CDR3 spans 15 residues. V lost 4 bases to trimming and J lost 4 bases; unmatched junction nucleotides: 4. The CDR3 coding sequence is TGTGCCACCAGCAAGGGACTAGCGGGTTTAGAGACCCAGTACTTC. The encoded protein is CATSKGLAGLETQYF.

At least ten counts were recorded for this clonotype. V and J are TRBV7-6 and TRBJ2-3; 9 bases are a match to TRBD2. After removal of 3 bases from V and 3 bases from J, the junction contained 4 bases not matched to a gene. CDR1 SGHVS and CDR2 FNYEAQ come from the germline V gene. The CDR3 totals 15 residues. CDR3 sequence (DNA): TGTGCCAGCAGCTTTGCGGGGGGGGGGACAGATACGCAGTATTTT. Protein sequence: CASSFAGGGTDTQYF.

In its sample, this clonotype was seen a few times. The chain joins TRBV10-3 to TRBJ1-1; unclear D gene. This CDR3 region has 14 residues. The germline V gene has CDR1 ENHRY and CDR2 SYGVKD. V lost 3 bases to trimming and J lost 5 bases, with 13 bases between them. This chain's CDR3 is CAISDHSGGTEAFF. CDR3 DNA: TGTGCCATCAGTGACCACTCGGGAGGGACTGAAGCTTTCTTT.

The genes are TRBV27 and TRBJ1-6; 10 positions match TRBD1. With V trimmed by 5 bases and J by 7 bases, 8 bases remained unmatched. Germline V gene data show CDR1 as MNHEY and CDR2 as SMNVEV (reference sequence). This CDR3 is built from 16 residues. The CDR3 loop reads CASSPRDRGNNSPLHF. CDR3 nucleotide sequence: TGTGCCAGCAGTCCCCGGGACAGGGGAAACAATTCACCCCTCCACTTT.

There are a few counts of this clonotype. V is TRBV18 and J is TRBJ1-5; weak D call: TRBD1 (6 bases). Trimming shortened V by 4 bases and J by 2 bases, and 9 bases separated the two germline ends. This CDR3 comprises 14 residues. Germline V gives CDR1 KGHSH, CDR2 LQKENI. DNA of the CDR3: TGTGCCAGCTCACAGGGGGACCGCAATCAGCCCCAGCATTTT. It specifies CASSQGDRNQPQHF. Combining the CDR3 with reference TRBV18 and TRBJ1-5 gives the whole variable domain NAGVMQNPRHLVRRRGQEARLRCSPMKGHSHVYWYRQLPEEGLKFMVYLQKENIIDESGMPKERFSAEFPKEGPSILRIQQVVRGDSAAYFCASSQGDRNQPQHFGDGTRLSIL.

The rearrangement links TRBV2 to TRBJ2-7; D may be TRBD1 (6 bases). The CDR3 contains 15 residues. In germline, CDR1 is SNHLY, CDR2 FYNNEI. Deletions cut 2 bases from V and 0 bases from J, with 11 bases between. The DNA of the CDR3 is TGTGCCAGCAGTGAAACCAGGGGAATCTCCTACGAGCAGTACTTC. Translation gives CASSETRGISYEQYF.

V gene TRBV12-3 or TRBV12-4 combines with J gene TRBJ1-6; 7 positions agree with TRBD1. The CDR3 covers 14 residues. Trimming removed 5 bases from V and 7 bases from J; junction bases left unmatched: 5. The CDR3 nucleotides are TGTGCCAGCAGTCAGACAGGGAGAAATTCACCCCTCCACTTT. It is translated as CASSQTGRNSPLHF.